What follows describes a single T cell receptor beta chain. Its specificity is not known. Unexposed donor CD4+ T cells date from about 2011-2018, before the COVID-19 pandemic. Isolation of CD4+ T cells took place after about 10 days in culture. Germline V lookup: CDR1 KGHSH, CDR2 LQKENI. CDR3 length: 14 amino acids. Trimming took off 0 bases at V and 2 bases at J, with 8 bases between the two ends. The data were taken from a study of CD4 T cells in relation to SARS-CoV-2 and coronaviruses. Method: immunoSEQ multiplex PCR; TCRdb's copy keeps in-frame clones and lacks some. Here the sample spans some 30,000 clones, roughly 78% being singletons.

This receptor was taken from a human donor in good health. The rearrangement joins TRBV18 to TRBJ2-7; D is unresolved. Input material: CD4+ T cells from PBMCs, cultured in vitro. CDR3 sequence: CASSPPSRTYEQYF. In DNA form, the CDR3 reads TGTGCCAGCTCACCACCATCGCGAACCTACGAGCAGTACTTC.